The TCR beta chain under discussion was sequenced for a study of T-cell memory formation after mild COVID-19. TCRdb re-analysed the 5' RACE reads in MiXCR, keeping a single row per CDR3 protein. The table lists approximately 500,000 distinct CDR3 sequences, around a quarter of them singletons. Remarks on this clonotype: Its target is not known.

Germline-derived CDR1 and CDR2 are SGHDN and FVKESK. The CDR3 spans 17 residues. V was trimmed by 5 bases and J by 2 bases, leaving 21 bases between them. General observations from the study: Day 15 to 85 contracting clones showed balanced CD4/CD8; day 15 to 37 expanders favored CD4+. CD4+ contracting clones were mainly CM and EM; CD8+ ones, EMRA.

The V gene is TRBV14, the J gene TRBJ1-2, with D perhaps matching TRBD1 (5 bases). The receptor's source is an adult woman who had mild COVID-19 (a few samples of this study predate the infection). Cell type and time point are not known. Sequencing used PBMCs or a T cell subset sorted from them (not recorded which). The CDR3 DNA is TGTGCCAGCAGCGGGGACGGTACCAATTGGAGAAACTATGGCTACACCTTC. Its protein product is CASSGDGTNWRNYGYTF.